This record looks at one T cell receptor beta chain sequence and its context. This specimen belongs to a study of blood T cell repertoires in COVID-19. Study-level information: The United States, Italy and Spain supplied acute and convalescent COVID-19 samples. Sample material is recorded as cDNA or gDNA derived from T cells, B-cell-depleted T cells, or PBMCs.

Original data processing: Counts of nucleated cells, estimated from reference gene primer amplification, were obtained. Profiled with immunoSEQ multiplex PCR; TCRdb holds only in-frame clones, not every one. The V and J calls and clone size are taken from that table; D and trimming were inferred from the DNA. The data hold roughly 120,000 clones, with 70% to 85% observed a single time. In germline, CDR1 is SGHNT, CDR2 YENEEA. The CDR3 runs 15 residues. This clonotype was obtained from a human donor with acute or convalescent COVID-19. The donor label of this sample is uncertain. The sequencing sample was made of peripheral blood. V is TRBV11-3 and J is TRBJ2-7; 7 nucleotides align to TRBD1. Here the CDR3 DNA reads TGTGCCAGCAGCTTAGATTTGGGACAGCCCTACGGGCAGTACGTC. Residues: CASSLDLGQPYGQYV.